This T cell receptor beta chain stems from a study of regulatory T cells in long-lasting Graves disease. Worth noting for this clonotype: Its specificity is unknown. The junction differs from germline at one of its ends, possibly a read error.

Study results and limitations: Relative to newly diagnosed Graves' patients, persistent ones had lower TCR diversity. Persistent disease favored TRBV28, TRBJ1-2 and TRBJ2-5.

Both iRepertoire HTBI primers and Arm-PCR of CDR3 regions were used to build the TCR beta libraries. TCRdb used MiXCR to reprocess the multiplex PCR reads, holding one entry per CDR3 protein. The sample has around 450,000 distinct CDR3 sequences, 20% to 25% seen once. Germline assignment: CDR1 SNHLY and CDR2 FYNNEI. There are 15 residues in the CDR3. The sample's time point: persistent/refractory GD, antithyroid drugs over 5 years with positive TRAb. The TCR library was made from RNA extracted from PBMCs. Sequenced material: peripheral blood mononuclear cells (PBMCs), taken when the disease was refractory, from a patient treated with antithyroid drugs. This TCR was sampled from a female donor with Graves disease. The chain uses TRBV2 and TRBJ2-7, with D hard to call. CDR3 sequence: CASSEEKTGFYGQYF. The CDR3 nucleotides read TGTGCCAGCAGTGAAGAGAAGACGGGTTTCTACGGGCAGTACTTC.